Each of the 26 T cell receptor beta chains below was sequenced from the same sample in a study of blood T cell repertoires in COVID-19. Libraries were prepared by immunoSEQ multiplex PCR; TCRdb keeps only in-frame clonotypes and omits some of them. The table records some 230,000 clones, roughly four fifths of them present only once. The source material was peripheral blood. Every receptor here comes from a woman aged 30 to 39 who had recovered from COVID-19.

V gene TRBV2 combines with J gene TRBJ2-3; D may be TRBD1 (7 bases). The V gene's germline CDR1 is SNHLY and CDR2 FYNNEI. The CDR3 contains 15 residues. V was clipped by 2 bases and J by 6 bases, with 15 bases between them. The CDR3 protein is CASSELRGAVDTQYF. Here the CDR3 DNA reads TGTGCCAGCAGTGAACTCAGGGGGGCGGTGGATACGCAGTATTTT.

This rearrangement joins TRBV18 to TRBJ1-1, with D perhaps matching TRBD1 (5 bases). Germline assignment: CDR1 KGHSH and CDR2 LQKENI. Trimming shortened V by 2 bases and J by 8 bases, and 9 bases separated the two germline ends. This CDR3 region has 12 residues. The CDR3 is CASSPSTAEAFF. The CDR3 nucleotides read TGTGCCAGCTCACCATCGACAGCAGAAGCTTTCTTT. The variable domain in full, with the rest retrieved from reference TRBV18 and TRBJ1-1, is NAGVMQNPRHLVRRRGQEARLRCSPMKGHSHVYWYRQLPEEGLKFMVYLQKENIIDESGMPKERFSAEFPKEGPSILRIQQVVRGDSAAYFCASSPSTAEAFFGQGTRLTVV.

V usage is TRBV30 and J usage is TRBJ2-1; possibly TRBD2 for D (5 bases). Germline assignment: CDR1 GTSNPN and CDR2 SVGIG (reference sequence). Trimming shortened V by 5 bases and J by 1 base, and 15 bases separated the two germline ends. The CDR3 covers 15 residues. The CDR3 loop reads CAWGLARGSYNEQFF. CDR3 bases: TGTGCCTGGGGCCTAGCACGGGGTTCCTACAATGAGCAGTTCTTC.

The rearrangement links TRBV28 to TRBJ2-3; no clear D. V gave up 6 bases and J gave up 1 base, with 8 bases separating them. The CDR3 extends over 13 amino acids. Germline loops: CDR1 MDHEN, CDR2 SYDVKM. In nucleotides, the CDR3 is TGTGCCAGCAGCCCACGGGGCACAGATACGCAGTATTTT. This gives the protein CASSPRGTDTQYF.

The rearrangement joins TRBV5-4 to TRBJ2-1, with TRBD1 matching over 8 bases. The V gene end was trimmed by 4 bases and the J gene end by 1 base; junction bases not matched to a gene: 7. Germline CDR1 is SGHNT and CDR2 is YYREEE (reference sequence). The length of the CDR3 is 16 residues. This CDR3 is CASSIRQGPSYNEQFF. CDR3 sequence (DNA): TGTGCCAGCAGCATACGACAGGGGCCTTCCTACAATGAGCAGTTCTTC.

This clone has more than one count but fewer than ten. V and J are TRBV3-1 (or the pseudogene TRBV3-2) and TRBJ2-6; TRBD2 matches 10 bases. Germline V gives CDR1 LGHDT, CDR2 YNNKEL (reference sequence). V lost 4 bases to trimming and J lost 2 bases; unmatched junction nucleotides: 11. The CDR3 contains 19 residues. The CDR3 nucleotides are TGTGCCAGCAGCCCTTTTTGGCTAGCGGGAGTGGCTGGGGCCAACGTCCTGACTTTC. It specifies CASSPFWLAGVAGANVLTF.

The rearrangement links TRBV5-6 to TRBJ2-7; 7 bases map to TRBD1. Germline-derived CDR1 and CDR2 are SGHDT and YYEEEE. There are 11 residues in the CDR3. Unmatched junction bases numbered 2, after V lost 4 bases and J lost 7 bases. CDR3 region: CASSMDREQYF. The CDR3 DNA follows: TGTGCCAGCAGCATGGACAGGGAGCAGTACTTC.

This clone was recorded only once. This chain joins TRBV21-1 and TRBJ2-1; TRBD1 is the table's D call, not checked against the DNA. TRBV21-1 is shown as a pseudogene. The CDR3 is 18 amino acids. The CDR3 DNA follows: TGTGCCAGCAGCAACTCCGGGGACACCCGCCTGGCCTACGATGAGCAGTTCTTC. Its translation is CASSNSGDTRLAYDEQFF.

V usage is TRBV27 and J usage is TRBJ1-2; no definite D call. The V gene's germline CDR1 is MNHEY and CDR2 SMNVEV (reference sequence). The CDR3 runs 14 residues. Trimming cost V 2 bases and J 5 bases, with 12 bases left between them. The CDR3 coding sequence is TGTGCCAGCAGTTTAGGCGCGGAAATATATGGCTACACCTTC. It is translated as CASSLGAEIYGYTF.

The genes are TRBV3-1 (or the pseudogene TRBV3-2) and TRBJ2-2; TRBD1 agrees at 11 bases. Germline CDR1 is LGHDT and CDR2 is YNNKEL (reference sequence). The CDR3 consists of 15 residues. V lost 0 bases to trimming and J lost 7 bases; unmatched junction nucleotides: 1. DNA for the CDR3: TGTGCCAGCAGCCAAGATGGGACAGGGGGCGGGGAGCTGTTTTTT. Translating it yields CASSQDGTGGGELFF.

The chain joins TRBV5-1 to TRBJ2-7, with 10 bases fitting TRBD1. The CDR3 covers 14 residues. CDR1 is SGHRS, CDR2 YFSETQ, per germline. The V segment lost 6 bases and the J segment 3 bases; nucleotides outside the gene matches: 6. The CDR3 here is CASNPGQGSYEQYF. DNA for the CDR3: TGCGCCAGCAACCCGGGACAGGGGAGCTACGAGCAGTACTTC.

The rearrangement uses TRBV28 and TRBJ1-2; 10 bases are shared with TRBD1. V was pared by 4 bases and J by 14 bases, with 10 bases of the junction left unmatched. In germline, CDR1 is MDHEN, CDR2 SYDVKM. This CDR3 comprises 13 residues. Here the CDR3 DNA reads TGTGCCAGCAGTTCGCCTGGGACAGGGGAAGATACCTTC. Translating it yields CASSSPGTGEDTF.

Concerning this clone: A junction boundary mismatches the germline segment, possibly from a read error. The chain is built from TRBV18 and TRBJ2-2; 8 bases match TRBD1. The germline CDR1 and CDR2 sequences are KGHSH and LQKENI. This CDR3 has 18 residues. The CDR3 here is CASSPRGRGLVDTGELFF. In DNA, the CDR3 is TGTGCCAGCTCTCCACGGGGCAGGGGGCTCGTTGACACCGGGGAGCTGTTTTTT.

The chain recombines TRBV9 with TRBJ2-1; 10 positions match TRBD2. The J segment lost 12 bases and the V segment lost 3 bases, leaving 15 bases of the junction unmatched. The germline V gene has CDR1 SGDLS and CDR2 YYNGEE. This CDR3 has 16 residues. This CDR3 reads CASSASLAGGRERQFF. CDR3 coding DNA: TGTGCCAGCAGCGCCTCGTTAGCGGGAGGTCGGGAACGGCAGTTCTTC.

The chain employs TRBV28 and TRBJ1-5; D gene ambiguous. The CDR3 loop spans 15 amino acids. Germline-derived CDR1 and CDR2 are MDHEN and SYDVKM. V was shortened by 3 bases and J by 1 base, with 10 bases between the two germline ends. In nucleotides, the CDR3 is TGTGCCAGCAGTTTTTCGGCGGCAAGCAATCAGCCCCAGCATTTT. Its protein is CASSFSAASNQPQHF.

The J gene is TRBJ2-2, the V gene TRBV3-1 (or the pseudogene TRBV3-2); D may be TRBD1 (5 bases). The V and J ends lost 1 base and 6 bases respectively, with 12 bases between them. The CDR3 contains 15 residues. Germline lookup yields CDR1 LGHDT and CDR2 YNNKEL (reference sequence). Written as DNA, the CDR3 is TGTGCCAGCAGCCAAGTACAGGACCTTGCCGGGGAGCTGTTTTTT. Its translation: CASSQVQDLAGELFF.

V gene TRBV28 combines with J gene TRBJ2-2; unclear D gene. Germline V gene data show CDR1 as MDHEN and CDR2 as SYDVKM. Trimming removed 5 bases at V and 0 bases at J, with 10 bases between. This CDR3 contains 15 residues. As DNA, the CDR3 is TGTGCCAGCAGTCCCTTTAGTGCGAACACCGGGGAGCTGTTTTTT. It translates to CASSPFSANTGELFF.

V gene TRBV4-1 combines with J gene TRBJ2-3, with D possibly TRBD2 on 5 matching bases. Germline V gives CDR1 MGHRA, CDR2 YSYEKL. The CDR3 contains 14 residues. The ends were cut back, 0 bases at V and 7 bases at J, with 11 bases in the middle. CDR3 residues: CASSQEAEGHTQYF. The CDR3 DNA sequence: TGCGCCAGCAGCCAAGAAGCCGAGGGTCATACGCAGTATTTT.

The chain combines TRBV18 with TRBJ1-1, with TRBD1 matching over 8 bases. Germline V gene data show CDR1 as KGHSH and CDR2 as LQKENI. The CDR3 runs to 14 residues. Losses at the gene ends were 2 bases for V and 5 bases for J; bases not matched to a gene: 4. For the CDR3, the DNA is TGTGCCAGCTCACCAAACAGGGGGGAGACTGAAGCTTTCTTT. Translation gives CASSPNRGETEAFF.

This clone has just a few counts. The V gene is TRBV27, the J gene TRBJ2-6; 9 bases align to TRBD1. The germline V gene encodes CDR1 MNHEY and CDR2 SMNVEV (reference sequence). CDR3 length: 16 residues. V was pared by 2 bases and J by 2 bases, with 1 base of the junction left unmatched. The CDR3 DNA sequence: TGTGCCAGCAGTTTAAGGGACAGGGCTGGGGCCAACGTCCTGACTTTC. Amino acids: CASSLRDRAGANVLTF.

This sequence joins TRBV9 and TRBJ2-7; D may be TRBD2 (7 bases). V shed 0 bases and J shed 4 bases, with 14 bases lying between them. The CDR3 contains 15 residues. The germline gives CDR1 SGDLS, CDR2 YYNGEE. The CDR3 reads CASSVEWGGAYEQYF. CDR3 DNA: TGTGCCAGCAGCGTAGAGTGGGGGGGCGCTTACGAGCAGTACTTC.

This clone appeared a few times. The CDR3 DNA reads as TGCGCCAGCAGGGCAGGACAGATTTTCTACGAGCAGTACTTC. It encodes CASRAGQIFYEQYF. The chain couples TRBV10-1 to TRBJ2-7, with D possibly TRBD1 on 6 matching bases. Germline CDR1 and CDR2: WNHNN and SYGVQD (reference sequence). The CDR3 runs 14 residues. Trimming removed 6 bases from V and 3 bases from J, with 15 bases in between.

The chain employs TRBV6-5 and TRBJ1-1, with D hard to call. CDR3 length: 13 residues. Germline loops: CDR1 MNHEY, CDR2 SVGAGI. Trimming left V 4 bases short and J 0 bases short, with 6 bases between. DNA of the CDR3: TGTGCCAGCAGTTGGGCAGTGAACACTGAAGCTTTCTTT. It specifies CASSWAVNTEAFF.

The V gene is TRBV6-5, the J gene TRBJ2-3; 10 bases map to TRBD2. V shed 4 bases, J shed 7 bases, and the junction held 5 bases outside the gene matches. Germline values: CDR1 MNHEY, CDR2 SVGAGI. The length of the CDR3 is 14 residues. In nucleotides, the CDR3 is TGTGCCAGCAGTTCGAGCGGGAGGGTATATACGCAGTATTTT. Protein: CASSSSGRVYTQYF.

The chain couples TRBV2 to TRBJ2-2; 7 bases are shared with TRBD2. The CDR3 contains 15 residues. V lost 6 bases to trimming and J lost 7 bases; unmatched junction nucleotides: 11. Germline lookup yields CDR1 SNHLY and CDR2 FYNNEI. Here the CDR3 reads CASRLLAGDNGELFF. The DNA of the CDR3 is TGTGCCAGCAGACTTCTCGCGGGAGATAACGGGGAGCTGTTTTTT.

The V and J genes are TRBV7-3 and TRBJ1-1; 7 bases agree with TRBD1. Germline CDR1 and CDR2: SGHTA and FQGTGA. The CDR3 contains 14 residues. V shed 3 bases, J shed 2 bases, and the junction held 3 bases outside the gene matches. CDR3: CASSLTGPNTEAFF. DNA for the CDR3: TGTGCCAGCAGCTTGACAGGGCCTAACACTGAAGCTTTCTTT.